Shown below are 10 T cell receptor beta chains from a single sample sequenced in a study of post-analysis software for immune sequencing data. Study outcomes and limitations: Five or six TRBV segments were more frequent in patients than controls; TRBV5-6, TRBV5-1 and TRBV20-1 belonged to this group.

The antigens of these receptors remain unknown. The TCR beta cDNA libraries contained unique molecular identifiers. A single record per CDR3 protein comes from TCRdb applying MiXCR to the PCR reads. This table holds about 430,000 distinct CDR3 sequences, approximately 39% found once. Sequenced input: blood. These receptors came from a girl aged 2 to 9 with multiple sclerosis.

The chain couples TRBV7-8 to TRBJ1-1; weak D call: TRBD1 (6 bases). Per the germline V gene, CDR1 is SGHVS and CDR2 is FQNEAQ. The CDR3 consists of 14 residues. The germline V and J ends were trimmed by 5 bases and 6 bases, with 16 bases remaining between them. CDR3 sequence (DNA): TGTGCCAGCAGCGAGGGGGTCTGGGGCGCTGAAGCTTTCTTT. Its protein is CASSEGVWGAEAFF.

This sequence joins TRBV5-1 and TRBJ1-2; no clear D. V was trimmed by 5 bases and J by 0 bases, leaving 11 bases between them. The CDR3 consists of 14 residues. Germline V gene data show CDR1 as SGHRS and CDR2 as YFSETQ. Here the CDR3 reads CASRLQRTNYGYTF. The CDR3 DNA is TGCGCCAGCAGGCTACAGCGAACTAACTATGGCTACACCTTC.

The chain joins TRBV28 to TRBJ2-3, with 13 bases fitting TRBD2. The V and J ends lost 6 bases and 3 bases, in that order; junction bases with no gene match: 12. The CDR3 runs to 18 residues. Per the germline V gene, CDR1 is MDHEN and CDR2 is SYDVKM. CDR3 DNA sequence: TGTGCCAGCAGCCTAACTCCGGGACTAGCGGGGTTGACAGATACGCAGTATTTT. Protein: CASSLTPGLAGLTDTQYF.

The chain joins TRBV4-1 to TRBJ1-5; TRBD1 matches 8 bases. Per germline, CDR1 MGHRA and CDR2 YSYEKL. J was trimmed by 1 base and V by 4 bases; bases with no gene match: 6. This CDR3 contains 16 residues. The CDR3: CASSLNRDRSNQPQHF. For the CDR3, the DNA is TGCGCCAGCAGCCTAAACCGGGACAGGAGCAATCAGCCCCAGCATTTT.

Note on this clonotype: A junction end diverges from the germline sequence, so it may reflect a read error. This chain links TRBV6-6 with TRBJ1-4; 7 nucleotides agree with TRBD1. The CDR3 contains 17 residues. Per the germline V gene, CDR1 is MNHNY and CDR2 is SVGAGI (reference sequence). The CDR3 loop is CASSFTGALATNEKRFF. The CDR3 DNA follows: TGTGCCAGCAGTTTCACAGGGGCCCTTGCAACTAATGAAAAACGGTTTTTT.

This chain uses TRBV29-1 with TRBJ1-1; D gene ambiguous. This CDR3 has 14 amino acids. The ends were cut back, 7 bases at V and 3 bases at J, with 18 bases in the middle. Germline CDR1 and CDR2: SQVTM and ANQGSEA. CDR3 nucleotides: TGCAGCGCCATGGAACCGGGCTTTTACACTGAAGCTTTCTTT. It translates to CSAMEPGFYTEAFF.

V gene TRBV4-3 combines with J gene TRBJ2-7; no definite D call. From germline, CDR1 is LGHNA and CDR2 YSLEER. V dropped 1 base and J dropped 3 bases, with 13 bases sitting between them. The length of the CDR3 is 15 residues. In DNA form, the CDR3 reads TGCGCCAGCAGCCAAGCCCAAGGACCATTCTACGAGCAGTACTTC. It yields the protein CASSQAQGPFYEQYF.

This chain uses TRBV5-1 with TRBJ1-1; the match to TRBD1 covers 10 bases. CDR1 and CDR2 from the germline V gene are SGHRS and YFSETQ. The CDR3 has 16 amino acids. The V and J ends lost 3 bases and 3 bases, in that order; junction bases with no gene match: 8. The CDR3 protein is CASSWGDRGRDTEAFF. CDR3 DNA: TGCGCCAGCAGCTGGGGGGACAGGGGCCGGGACACTGAAGCTTTCTTT.

The CDR3 sequence is CASRPTAGTSSSSQETQYF. CDR3 bases: TGTGCCAGCAGGCCAACGGCCGGGACGTCGAGTTCTTCTCAAGAGACCCAGTACTTC. The chain combines TRBV28 with TRBJ2-7; tentatively, D is TRBD1 or TRBD2 (5 bases each). The J call may be wrong; the DNA end is better matched by TRBJ2-5. CDR1 is MDHEN and CDR2 is SYDVKM in the germline V gene. The CDR3 runs 19 residues.

Only a few counts were recorded for this clonotype. This chain uses TRBV12-3 or TRBV12-4 with TRBJ2-4; D may be TRBD2 (6 bases). Trimming removed 4 bases at V and 6 bases at J, with 13 bases between. This CDR3 contains 14 residues. The DNA of the CDR3 is TGTGCCAGCAGTTCCACCGGGACTTTAAACATTCAGTACTTC. This gives the protein CASSSTGTLNIQYF.